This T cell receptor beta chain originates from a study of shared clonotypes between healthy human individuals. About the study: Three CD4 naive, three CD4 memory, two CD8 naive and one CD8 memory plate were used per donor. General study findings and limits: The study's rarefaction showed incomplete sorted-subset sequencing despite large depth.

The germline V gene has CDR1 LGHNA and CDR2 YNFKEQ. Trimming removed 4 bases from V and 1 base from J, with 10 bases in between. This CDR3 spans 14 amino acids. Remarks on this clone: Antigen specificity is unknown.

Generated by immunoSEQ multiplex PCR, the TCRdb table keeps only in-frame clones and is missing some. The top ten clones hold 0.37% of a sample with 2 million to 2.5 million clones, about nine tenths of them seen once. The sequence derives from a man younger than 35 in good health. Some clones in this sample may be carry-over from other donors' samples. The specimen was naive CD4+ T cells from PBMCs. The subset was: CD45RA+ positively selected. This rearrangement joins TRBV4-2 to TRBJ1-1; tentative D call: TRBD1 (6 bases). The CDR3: CASSRVTGNTEAFF. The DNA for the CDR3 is TGTGCCAGCAGCCGCGTGACAGGGAACACTGAAGCTTTCTTT.